A single sample gave rise to the 8 T cell receptor beta chains below, sequenced in a study of human CD8 memory T cell subsets. Generation of TCR beta libraries used UMI-labeled 5' RACE. For each CDR3 protein, TCRdb gives one entry from its re-call of the 5' RACE reads, without DNA. Its table lists roughly 10,000 distinct CDR3 sequences. Sequenced sample: CD8+ stem-like memory T cells (TSCM and TCM) sorted from PBMCs. Subset specified: stem-like memory CD8 T cells (TSTEM), CCR7+ PD-1- TIGIT-. The receptor source for this set is a human donor in good health.

This clonotype registers medium-sized by frequency. The chain employs TRBV29-1 and TRBJ2-5; TCRdb's D call, TRBD2, is unchecked because there is no DNA. This CDR3 spans 14 amino acids. Germline CDR1 SQVTM, CDR2 ANQGSEA. CDR3 sequence reads: CSVETSGRAETQYF.

The genes are TRBV7-8 and TRBJ2-5. The CDR3 spans 15 residues. The germline CDR1 and CDR2 sequences are SGHVS and FQNEAQ. The CDR3 sequence is CASSPLDQSQETQYF.

V and J are TRBV29-1 and TRBJ2-1; TCRdb reports TRBD1, a call that lacks DNA to check it against. The CDR3 covers 15 residues. CDR1 is SQVTM and CDR2 is ANQGSEA in the germline V gene. CDR3 sequence reads: CSVRGGNPGYNEQFF.

The gene calls are TRBV29-1 and TRBJ2-3; TCRdb's D call, TRBD2, is unchecked because there is no DNA. Germline loops: CDR1 SQVTM, CDR2 ANQGSEA. The CDR3 is 14 amino acids. The CDR3 region is CSVFSPPSTDTQYF.

The chain employs TRBV20-1 and TRBJ2-7. This CDR3 region has 13 residues. Germline loops: CDR1 DFQATT, CDR2 SNEGSKA (reference sequence). The CDR3 sequence is CSARGPTGFEQYF.

This sequence joins TRBV10-3 and TRBJ2-1; TCRdb reports TRBD1, a call that lacks DNA to check it against. This CDR3 has 16 amino acids. The V gene's germline CDR1 is ENHRY and CDR2 SYGVKD. The CDR3 here is CAISDKGTGTSNEQFF.

The chain links TRBV3-1 to TRBJ2-7; checking the TCRdb D call of TRBD2 is not possible without DNA. The CDR3 runs to 13 residues. CDR1 LGHDT and CDR2 YNNKEL come from the germline V gene (reference sequence). The CDR3 is CASSLDSGSKQYF.

By frequency, this clonotype registers medium-sized (0.01 to 0.1%). The chain combines TRBV20-1 with TRBJ2-7; TCRdb's assignment of TRBD1 cannot be checked, as there is no DNA. The length of the CDR3 is 13 residues. In germline, CDR1 is DFQATT, CDR2 SNEGSKA (reference sequence). The CDR3 sequence: CSARVPLYYEQYF.